This T cell receptor beta chain was recovered during a study of blood T cell repertoires in COVID-19. Repertoires were generated with immunoSEQ multiplex PCR, while TCRdb's copy carries only in-frame clones and drops some. The sample shows roughly 150,000 clones, 89% of them seen only once. This clone was found once. V was shortened by 5 bases and J by 0 bases, with 11 bases between the two germline ends. The V gene's germline CDR1 is MNHNY and CDR2 SVGAGI (reference sequence). The CDR3 has 15 amino acids. The sequenced sample was peripheral blood. This TCR came from a man in his 60s with acute or convalescent COVID-19. V gene TRBV6-6 combines with J gene TRBJ1-5; D possibly corresponds to TRBD1 (5 bases). CDR3 residues: CASSIPGNSNQPQHF. The CDR3 DNA sequence: TGTGCCAGCAGTATACCAGGGAATAGCAATCAGCCCCAGCATTTT.